These 22 T cell receptor beta chains share one sample of origin, sequenced in a study of early T cells in non-severe SARS-CoV-2 infection. In TCRdb, the 5' RACE reads were re-called with MiXCR into one record per CDR3 protein. This sample yields 20,000 to 25,000 distinct CDR3 sequences, of which approximately 4.4% are seen a single time; 5% to 7.5% belongs to the top ten. Sequenced: whole blood. The receptors shown here come from an adult who was a healthcare worker with PCR-confirmed SARS-CoV-2 infection or an uninfected control (not recorded which).

This clonotype was seen a few times. The V gene is TRBV11-2, the J gene TRBJ2-2, with no clear D. The ends were cut back, 2 bases at V and 2 bases at J, with 0 bases in the middle. Germline V CDR1 and CDR2: SGHAT, FQNNGV. The length of the CDR3 is 12 residues. The CDR3 reads CASSLNTGELFF. CDR3 nucleotides: TGTGCCAGCAGCTTAAACACCGGGGAGCTGTTTTTT.

This clonotype showed up just a few times. This chain's CDR3 is CASSDPGHPWEQYF. CDR3 nucleotide sequence: TGTGCCAGCAGTGATCCCGGACACCCCTGGGAGCAGTACTTC. The chain couples TRBV25-1 to TRBJ2-7; D may be TRBD1 (5 bases). Trimming removed 3 bases from V and 7 bases from J, with 16 bases in between. The CDR3 contains 14 residues. Germline V lookup: CDR1 MGHDK, CDR2 SYGVNS.

This clonotype was recorded at least ten times. The V call is TRBV6-5, the J call TRBJ1-1; D remains ambiguous. CDR1 is MNHEY and CDR2 is SVGAGI in the germline V gene. This CDR3 has 15 residues. V shed 2 bases and J shed 0 bases, with 10 bases lying between them. The CDR3 DNA reads as TGTGCCAGCAGTTACAACGCGGGATTGAACACTGAAGCTTTCTTT. This codes for CASSYNAGLNTEAFF.

This clonotype has ten or more counts. The chain has TRBV5-6 and TRBJ1-2, with 7 positions matching TRBD1. The germline V gene has CDR1 SGHDT and CDR2 YYEEEE. The CDR3 has 14 amino acids. The junction had 7 bases not matched to a gene; V was cut back by 4 bases and J by 4 bases. CDR3 sequence (DNA): TGTGCCAGCAGCCCGTTGACAGGGATCTATGGCTACACCTTC. Translated, it gives CASSPLTGIYGYTF.

This CDR3 reads CSVEKVRRTSGRGEQYF. The CDR3 DNA sequence: TGCAGCGTGGAAAAGGTCCGAAGGACTAGCGGGAGAGGCGAGCAGTACTTC. The gene calls are TRBV29-1 and TRBJ2-7, with 13 bases matching TRBD2. J gave up 6 bases and V 6 bases, and 17 bases lay outside the gene matches. The length of the CDR3 is 17 residues. CDR1 is SQVTM and CDR2 is ANQGSEA in the germline V gene.

This clonotype was recorded a few times. The chain is built from TRBV20-1 and TRBJ2-1; TRBD2 agrees at 10 bases. This CDR3 spans 15 amino acids. Germline lookup yields CDR1 DFQATT and CDR2 SNEGSKA (reference sequence). The J segment lost 5 bases and the V segment lost 0 bases, leaving 4 bases of the junction unmatched. In DNA form, the CDR3 reads TGCAGTGCTAGAGAAGGGACTAGCGAACACAATGAGCAGTTCTTC. The encoded protein is CSAREGTSEHNEQFF.

This clonotype was detected ten times or more. The chain carries TRBV3-1 and TRBJ2-7; D is possibly TRBD1 (6 bases). CDR1 is LGHDT, CDR2 YNNKEL, per germline (reference sequence). The CDR3 is made up of 14 amino acids. V gave up 0 bases and J gave up 11 bases, with 17 bases separating them. The CDR3 loop reads CASSQDSTGLGKYF. The CDR3 region has the DNA TGTGCCAGCAGCCAAGATAGCACAGGGCTGGGGAAGTACTTC.

The rearrangement joins TRBV3-1 to TRBJ1-2; the D is unclear. Per germline, CDR1 LGHDT and CDR2 YNNKEL (reference sequence). The CDR3 contains 16 residues. Trimming stripped 0 bases from V and 7 bases from J, with 18 bases between. This CDR3 reads CASSQDSGVAGIGYTF. CDR3 nucleotide sequence: TGTGCCAGCAGCCAAGATTCTGGGGTAGCCGGGATTGGCTACACCTTC.

The chain joins TRBV25-1 to TRBJ2-7; TRBD2 might be the D (5 bases). V lost 2 bases and J 3 bases, leaving 11 bases between the germline ends. The germline CDR1 and CDR2 sequences are MGHDK and SYGVNS. This CDR3 is built from 14 residues. The CDR3 DNA is TGTGCCAGCAGTGAAGGCGTCGACTACTACGAGCAGTACTTC. Translation gives CASSEGVDYYEQYF.

This clonotype was recorded many times. This chain links TRBV4-1 with TRBJ2-1; TRBD1 matches at 7 bases. Germline V gene sequence: CDR1 MGHRA, CDR2 YSYEKL. V lost 2 bases, J lost 0 bases, and 7 bases stayed unmatched. This CDR3 region has 17 residues. CDR3 coding DNA: TGCGCCAGCAGCCAACCCATTGACAGGGTCTCCTACAATGAGCAGTTCTTC. Encoded protein: CASSQPIDRVSYNEQFF.

This clonotype has only a few counts. This sequence joins TRBV7-6 and TRBJ2-2; D may be TRBD2 (7 bases). This CDR3 region has 18 residues. V dropped 1 base and J dropped 4 bases, with 19 bases sitting between them. Germline V gives CDR1 SGHVS, CDR2 FNYEAQ. Here the CDR3 reads CASSLVGRAGAPTGELFF. The CDR3 coding sequence is TGTGCCAGCAGCTTAGTAGGGAGGGCAGGGGCGCCCACCGGGGAGCTGTTTTTT.

A few counts support this clonotype. V is TRBV7-6 and J is TRBJ1-2; a possible D gene is TRBD1 (6 bases). This CDR3 region has 14 residues. The V end was cut by 5 bases, the J end by 2 bases, with 12 bases between. Germline values: CDR1 SGHVS, CDR2 FNYEAQ. In nucleotides, the CDR3 is TGTGCCAGCAGCCCACGGACAGACAACTATGGCTACACCTTC. It is translated as CASSPRTDNYGYTF.

This clonotype was seen a few times. The V gene is TRBV9, the J gene TRBJ2-7; 9 bases agree with TRBD1. CDR3 size: 14 residues. V shed 1 base and J 7 bases; nucleotides not matched to a gene: 6. Per germline, CDR1 SGDLS and CDR2 YYNGEE. The CDR3: CASSVTGQGREQYF. The CDR3 nucleotides are TGTGCCAGCAGCGTAACGGGACAGGGTCGGGAGCAGTACTTC.

In its sample, this clonotype was seen many times. The rearrangement links TRBV7-2 to TRBJ1-3, with D possibly TRBD1 on 6 matching bases. The CDR3 contains 15 residues. Trimming stripped 5 bases from V and 4 bases from J, with 15 bases between. CDR1 SGHTA and CDR2 FQGNSA come from the germline V gene. The CDR3 DNA follows: TGTGCCAGCAGCGAGGGGGGAAGGTCCGGAAACACCATATATTTT. Translating it yields CASSEGGRSGNTIYF.

The chain couples TRBV7-6 to TRBJ1-6; TRBD1 matches 7 bases. J lost 9 bases, V lost 2 bases, and 4 bases had no gene match. CDR3 length: 14 residues. Germline V gene lookup returns CDR1 SGHVS and CDR2 FNYEAQ. CDR3 in amino acids: CASSLQGELSPLHF. In DNA form, the CDR3 reads TGTGCCAGCAGCTTACAGGGGGAACTTTCACCCCTCCACTTT.

This clonotype was counted at least ten times. The chain couples TRBV2 to TRBJ2-5; D uncertain. The length of the CDR3 is 11 residues. The V and J ends lost 2 bases and 4 bases respectively, with 2 bases between them. Germline values: CDR1 SNHLY, CDR2 FYNNEI. This chain's CDR3 is CASSERETQYF. CDR3 nucleotide sequence: TGTGCCAGCAGTGAAAGAGAGACCCAGTACTTC.

This clonotype has ten or more counts. The genes are TRBV7-2 and TRBJ1-2; tentatively, D is TRBD1 (5 bases). The CDR3 is 15 amino acids. In germline, CDR1 is SGHTA, CDR2 FQGNSA. V gave up 5 bases and J gave up 4 bases, with 17 bases separating them. The CDR3 DNA follows: TGTGCCAGCAGCGACAGAGGCCCGGCCGGCTATGGCTACACCTTC. It encodes CASSDRGPAGYGYTF.

This clonotype was detected many times. This chain uses TRBV7-9 with TRBJ1-4; D is possibly TRBD1 (5 bases). Trimming removed 5 bases from V and 0 bases from J, with 22 bases in between. Germline V gene sequence: CDR1 SEHNR, CDR2 FQNEAQ (reference sequence). The CDR3 consists of 19 residues. The chain's CDR3 is CASSPSADKGLTTNEKLFF. CDR3 in DNA: TGTGCCAGCAGCCCCTCGGCGGACAAGGGTCTGACAACTAATGAAAAACTGTTTTTT.

The gene calls are TRBV18 and TRBJ1-4; D uncertain. Germline V gene data show CDR1 as KGHSH and CDR2 as LQKENI. This CDR3 has 11 amino acids. The V gene lost 3 bases and the J gene lost 7 bases, with 3 bases spanning the gap. The CDR3 region is CASSPGEKLFF. DNA of the CDR3: TGTGCCAGCTCACCGGGTGAAAAACTGTTTTTT. The entire variable domain, with the rest obtained from reference TRBV18 and TRBJ1-4, is as follows: NAGVMQNPRHLVRRRGQEARLRCSPMKGHSHVYWYRQLPEEGLKFMVYLQKENIIDESGMPKERFSAEFPKEGPSILRIQQVVRGDSAAYFCASSPGEKLFFGSGTQLSVL.

The genes are TRBV12-3 or TRBV12-4 and TRBJ1-5; D uncertain. The CDR3 has 12 amino acids. V was pared by 8 bases and J by 7 bases, with 12 bases between. The CDR3 sequence is CASSVLRQPQHF. CDR3 sequence (DNA): TGTGCCAGCTCCGTACTAAGGCAGCCCCAGCATTTT.

This clonotype appeared many times. The chain joins TRBV18 to TRBJ2-1; 10 nucleotides match TRBD2. CDR1 and CDR2 from the germline V gene are KGHSH and LQKENI. CDR3 size: 14 residues. Losses at the gene ends were 8 bases for V and 2 bases for J; bases not matched to a gene: 3. The CDR3 DNA sequence: TGTGCCAGCATAGGACTAGCGGCCTACAATGAGCAGTTCTTC. Translated, it gives CASIGLAAYNEQFF.

The chain joins TRBV20-1 to TRBJ2-3; 12 nucleotides agree with TRBD2. With V trimmed by 5 bases and J by 3 bases, 3 bases remained unmatched. CDR1 is DFQATT, CDR2 SNEGSKA, per germline (reference sequence). CDR3 length equals 14 residues. CDR3 in amino acids: CSAASGRGTDTQYF. The CDR3 nucleotides read TGCAGTGCTGCTAGCGGGAGGGGTACAGATACGCAGTATTTT.